This T cell receptor (beta chain) derives from a study of blood T cells in healthy people across ages. Study-level information: Roughly one uniquely barcoded beta molecule per two T cells was captured.

A second 7 to 11 cycle PCR used barcoded and J-beta primers. TCRdb re-derived calls from the 5' RACE reads in MiXCR, one entry per CDR3 protein. The table lists fewer than 950,000 distinct CDR3 sequences, approximately 53% of them singletons. Note on this clonotype: What it binds is unknown. A junction boundary mismatches the germline segment, possibly from a read error.

The CDR3 extends over 14 amino acids. CDR1 SNHLY and CDR2 FYNNEI come from the germline V gene. Regarding the study as a whole: Aged donors had fewer naive CD4+ cells and lower diversity than long-lived donors.

The chain links TRBV2 to TRBJ2-3, with D possibly being TRBD1 (5 bases). The clonotype comes from a man aged 80 or over in good health. The material sequenced was blood. The CDR3 bases are TGTGCCAGCAGTTCAAGACAGTCCACAGAGACGCAGTATTTT. Amino acid sequence: CASSSRQSTETQYF.